This TCR beta chain derives from a study of T cells in Graves' hyperthyroidism and ophthalmopathy (dated by TCRdb to about 2019). In terms of the full investigation: Peripheral blood samples were taken at initial diagnosis, before any treatment was given. A discovery cohort of fewer than 110 patients, roughly 40 with Graves' ophthalmopathy and 55 to 60 with stable Graves' hyperthyroidism, was used to find distinguishing TCR V-J signatures. Prospective prediction of ophthalmopathy was tested in an independent validation cohort of about 19 hyperthyroidism patients and around 16 patients who later progressed to ophthalmopathy. The 100 discovery patients were randomly divided into training and test sets at a 7:3 ratio. The study also compared thyroid tissue and blood T-cell repertoires from about 6 Graves' hyperthyroidism patients. After blood sampling, hyperthyroidism patients were treated with methimazole at a starting dose of 30 mg daily, and ophthalmopathy patients were treated with high-dose intravenous methylprednisolone. The paper describes TCR Vbeta CDR3 sequencing of 130 to 150 peripheral blood samples, made up of 43 ophthalmopathy patients, more than 70 hyperthyroidism patients and 17 progressor patients.

Broad study findings and their caveats: Sample size was not statistically predetermined, and blinding of investigators to group allocation was not performed. In validation, progression to ophthalmopathy was predicted by the model with roughly 69% sensitivity and 72.22% specificity, a median of about 6 months before onset. A model built on a 13 V-J signature distinguished ophthalmopathy from stable hyperthyroidism, reaching 85% to 90% sensitivity and around 81% specificity in cross-validation and 80%/75% in testing. Most expanded thyroid clonotypes (frequency above 0.001) were also detected in blood, suggesting blood repertoires may reflect thyroid immune responses.

This clonotype was counted ten times or more. No antigen is known for it. The sample holds no much larger clone one base away, and base qualities are not on file. From the germline V gene (reference sequence), CDR1 is DFQATT and CDR2 is SNEGSKA. Cut back by 3 bases and 5 bases, the V and J ends lie 13 bases apart. The CDR3 measures 13 amino acids from cysteine to phenylalanine. The kept DNA is CDR3 alone, 39 bases in frame from the first base. Ophthalmopathy patients had moderately to severely active disease, Clinical Activity Score of at least 3, NOSPECS grade of at least 4, and duration under 3 months. Patients with uncontrolled infections, other autoimmune diseases, pregnancy or lactation were excluded. Clinical symptoms, serum thyroxine and TRAb, thyroid ultrasound, and orbital computed tomography formed the basis for the diagnoses. PBMCs were isolated from about 9.1 ml of fresh peripheral blood by Ficoll-Paque density gradient centrifugation. Total RNA was extracted using Trizol reagent, and RNA quality was assessed on an Agilent 2100 Bioanalyzer.

The TCR beta CDR3 regions were amplified from RNA transcripts. A first-round RT-PCR of the TCR CDR3 used the HTBI primer set with the Qiagen OneStep RT-PCR kit. A second multiplex PCR round built the libraries, followed by size selection and purification. The libraries were sequenced on an Illumina HiSeq2000 using paired-end 100 bp reads. In the original analysis: Raw data were processed with SOAPnuke, discarding reads with adapters, uncalled bases, mean Phred below 15, or no exact constant-primer or identifier match. COPE v1.2.5 was used to merge high-quality paired reads, and clonotypes were defined as unique nucleotide sequences. MiTCR v1.1 was used to align clonotypes to the IMGT TRBV, TRBD and TRBJ reference segments. The analysis was restricted to V-J combinations with a frequency above 0.0001, which together covered 99.2% of the repertoires. A TCS score was defined as the ratio of F50 (clonal expansion) to E x V (chaos), with BLOSUM62-based TCRdist applied between CDR3 peptides within each V-J. Welch's t-statistics and random forest reduced 500 to 550 V-J features to 13, which were used in a naive Bayes classifier (R e1071). TCRdb reworked the public reads: Q25 trimming with fastp, MiXCR clone assembly, productive beta chains retained. Here each entry gathers all rows of one CDR3 protein and keeps the most common genes and DNA. The V and J calls and clone size are TCRdb's, not the authors'. For this sample there are about 300,000 distinct CDR3 sequences; approximately 18% appear just once. The ten largest clonotypes hold 39% of the sample.

The sample taken for sequencing was blood. This TCR came from a man aged 50 or older with Graves' ophthalmopathy. The chain links TRBV20-1 with TRBJ1-1; no D gene is confidently identified. The DNA is TGCAGTGCTAGCCTCGGGATCAGGACTGAAGCTTTCTTT. Translated, it reads CSASLGIRTEAFF.